The T cell receptor beta chain under discussion was sequenced for a study of OX40 agonist ivuxolimab in advanced cancers. Looking at the study overall: Patients took ivuxolimab, an agonistic anti-OX40 (CD134) antibody.

Produced via immunoSEQ multiplex PCR; TCRdb's table is partial and in-frame only. The sample contains 90,000 to 100,000 clones, around nine tenths of which appear only once. Overall study results and limits: Clonal expansion in partial responders at 0.1-3.0 mg/kg ranked among the lowest. Some of the nonresponding patients also showed low levels of normalized T-cell clonal expansion. Average numbers of expanded clones were greater in CD8+ T cells than in CD4+.

A word on this clone: Its antigen is currently unknown.

CDR1 LGHNA and CDR2 YNFKEQ come from the germline V gene. Trimming removed 1 base from V and 0 bases from J; junction bases left unmatched: 11. This CDR3 has 19 residues. The TCR sequence derives from an adult with an advanced solid tumor such as melanoma, head and neck, liver or kidney cancer. The chain links TRBV4-2 to TRBJ1-5; TRBD1 matches at 8 bases. The sample consisted of CD4+ or CD8+ T cells sorted from blood, taken in a trial of the OX40 agonist ivuxolimab. CDR3 amino acids: CASSQGRLTGDFSNQPQHF. The CDR3 DNA reads as TGTGCCAGCAGCCAAGGTCGACTGACAGGGGATTTTAGCAATCAGCCCCAGCATTTT.